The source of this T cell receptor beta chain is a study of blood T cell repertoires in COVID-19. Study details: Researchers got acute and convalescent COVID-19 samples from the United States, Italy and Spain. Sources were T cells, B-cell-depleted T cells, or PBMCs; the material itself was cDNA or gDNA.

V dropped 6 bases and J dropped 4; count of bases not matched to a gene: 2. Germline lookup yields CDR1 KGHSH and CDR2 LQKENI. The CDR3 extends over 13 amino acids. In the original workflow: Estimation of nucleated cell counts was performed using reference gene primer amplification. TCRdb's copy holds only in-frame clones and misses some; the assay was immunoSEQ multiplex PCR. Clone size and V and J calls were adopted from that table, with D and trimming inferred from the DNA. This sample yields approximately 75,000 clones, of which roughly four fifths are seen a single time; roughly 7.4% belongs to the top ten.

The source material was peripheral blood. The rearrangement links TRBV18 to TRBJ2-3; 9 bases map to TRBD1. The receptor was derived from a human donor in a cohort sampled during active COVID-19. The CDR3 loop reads CASSTGGADTQYF. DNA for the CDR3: TGTGCCAGCTCTACAGGGGGCGCAGATACGCAGTATTTT.